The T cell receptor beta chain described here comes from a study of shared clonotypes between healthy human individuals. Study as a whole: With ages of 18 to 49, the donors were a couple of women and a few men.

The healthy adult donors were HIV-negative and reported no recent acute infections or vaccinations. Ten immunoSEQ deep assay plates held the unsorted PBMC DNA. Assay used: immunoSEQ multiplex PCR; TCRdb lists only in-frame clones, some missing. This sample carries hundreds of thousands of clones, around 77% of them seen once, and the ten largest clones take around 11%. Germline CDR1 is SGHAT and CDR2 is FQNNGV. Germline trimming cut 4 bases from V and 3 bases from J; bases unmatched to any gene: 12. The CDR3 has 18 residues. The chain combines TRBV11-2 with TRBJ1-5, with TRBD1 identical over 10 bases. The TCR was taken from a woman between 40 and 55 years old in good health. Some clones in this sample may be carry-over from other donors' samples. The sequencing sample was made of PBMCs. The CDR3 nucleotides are TGTGCCAGCAGCTCCCACCCCGGGACAGGGGCCCTCAATCAGCCCCAGCATTTT. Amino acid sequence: CASSSHPGTGALNQPQHF.